These 17 T cell receptor beta chains originate from one sample sequenced in a study of response to subunit inactivated influenza vaccine. TCRdb reprocessed the RT-PCR reads via MiXCR and lists one record per CDR3 protein. The sample holds just over 300,000 distinct CDR3 sequences, roughly a fifth seen once. Sequencing was performed on PBMCs from blood, taken less than 22 months after vaccination. The receptors derive from a man between 50 and 75 years old who received an inactivated influenza vaccine.

This chain links TRBV20-1 with TRBJ2-7; TRBD1 agrees at 12 bases. The CDR3 spans 15 residues. The ends lost 6 bases at V and 2 bases at J; junction bases unmatched: 8. Germline CDR1 and CDR2: DFQATT and SNEGSKA (reference sequence). CDR3 DNA sequence: TGCAGTGCACCCCCGGGACAGGGGGCTACCTACGAGCAGTACTTC. Translation: CSAPPGQGATYEQYF.

This clonotype was seen more than once but under ten times. Here the CDR3 DNA reads TGCGCCAGCAGCCAAGGGACAGTGTCTGGAAACACCATATATTTT. This translates into CASSQGTVSGNTIYF. The chain combines TRBV4-1 with TRBJ1-3; weak D call: TRBD1 (6 bases). CDR1 MGHRA and CDR2 YSYEKL come from the germline V gene. The V and J ends lost 1 base and 1 base respectively, with 8 bases between them. The CDR3 runs to 15 residues.

This clonotype has only a few counts. The rearrangement joins TRBV11-3 to TRBJ1-4; D remains ambiguous. The CDR3 is made up of 13 amino acids. The germline V gene encodes CDR1 SGHNT and CDR2 YENEEA. V lost 4 bases to trimming and J lost 0 bases, with 3 bases between them. DNA for the CDR3: TGTGCCAGCAGCTGGTCAACTAATGAAAAACTGTTTTTT. Protein sequence: CASSWSTNEKLFF.

In its sample, this clonotype was seen a few times. V usage is TRBV7-2 and J usage is TRBJ2-3; D is uncertain. The CDR3 is made up of 15 amino acids. Trimming shortened V by 3 bases and J by 1 base, and 11 bases separated the two germline ends. Germline-derived CDR1 and CDR2 are SGHTA and FQGNSA. CDR3 coding DNA: TGTGCCAGCAGCTTGTCTGTGGGTGGCACAGATACGCAGTATTTT. Translated: CASSLSVGGTDTQYF.

The rearrangement links TRBV5-1 to TRBJ2-7; TRBD1 agrees at 7 bases. Germline values: CDR1 SGHRS, CDR2 YFSETQ. This CDR3 region has 14 residues. After removal of 4 bases from V and 3 bases from J, the junction contained 7 bases not matched to a gene. The CDR3 is CASSPTGSLYEQYF. The CDR3 bases are TGCGCCAGCAGCCCGACAGGGTCCCTCTACGAGCAGTACTTC.

A few counts support this clonotype. V gene TRBV7-8 combines with J gene TRBJ1-1, with D perhaps matching TRBD1 (6 bases). Trimming shortened V by 9 bases and J by 8 bases, and 22 bases separated the two germline ends. The CDR3 sequence is 14 residues long. Germline V gives CDR1 SGHVS, CDR2 FQNEAQ. The CDR3 here is CASTRQSRGTEAFF. The CDR3, as DNA: TGTGCCAGTACACGGCAGTCTAGGGGGACGGAAGCTTTCTTT.

This chain's CDR3 is CSAEQEFYEQYF. In DNA form, the CDR3 reads TGCAGTGCCGAGCAGGAGTTTTACGAGCAGTACTTC. This chain uses TRBV20-1 with TRBJ2-7; the D is unclear. The V end was cut by 6 bases, the J end by 4 bases, with 13 bases between. Germline CDR1 reads DFQATT; CDR2 reads SNEGSKA (reference sequence). This CDR3 is 12 amino acids long.

The chain is built from TRBV3-1 and TRBJ2-5, with D tentatively TRBD1 (8 bases). The CDR3 length is 14 residues. Germline values: CDR1 LGHDT, CDR2 YNNKEL (reference sequence). Trimming took off 5 bases at V and 5 bases at J, with 15 bases between the two ends. This chain's CDR3 is CASSYPQGGETQYF. For the CDR3, the DNA is TGTGCCAGCAGCTACCCACAGGGGGGGGAGACCCAGTACTTC.

The rearrangement joins TRBV5-1 to TRBJ1-2, with 7 positions matching TRBD1. This CDR3 has 16 amino acids. Trimming removed 0 bases from V and 5 bases from J; junction bases left unmatched: 10. Looked up from germline, CDR1 is SGHRS and CDR2 is YFSETQ. CDR3 loop: CASSLDPTQGDYGYTF. The CDR3 region has the DNA TGCGCCAGCAGCTTGGATCCCACGCAGGGGGATTATGGCTACACCTTC.

The V gene is TRBV28, the J gene TRBJ1-5; 11 bases line up with TRBD1. Germline CDR1 reads MDHEN; CDR2 reads SYDVKM. The V and J ends lost 2 bases and 2 bases, in that order; junction bases with no gene match: 8. This CDR3 has 18 residues. CDR3 coding DNA: TGTGCCAGCAGTTTAAACCGGGACAGGGGGTTTGGCAATCAGCCCCAGCATTTT. It codes for CASSLNRDRGFGNQPQHF.

This chain joins TRBV4-1 and TRBJ1-6, with a possible D match to TRBD1 (5 bases). The CDR3 is 18 residues long. V was shortened by 2 bases and J by 0 bases, with 14 bases between the two germline ends. Looked up from germline, CDR1 is MGHRA and CDR2 is YSYEKL. CDR3 bases: TGCGCCAGCAGCCAATTTTTACAGGCGAGCTCCTATAATTCACCCCTCCACTTT. It translates to CASSQFLQASSYNSPLHF.

The V and J genes are TRBV20-1 and TRBJ1-1, with unresolved D. Trimming took 2 bases from V and 3 from J, leaving 10 bases between them. The CDR3 extends over 13 amino acids. Germline CDR1 and CDR2: DFQATT and SNEGSKA (reference sequence). DNA for the CDR3: TGCAGTGCTAGACCTGACTGGGACACTGAAGCTTTCTTT. The encoded protein is CSARPDWDTEAFF.

This chain connects TRBV6-2 or TRBV6-3 to TRBJ2-3, with 10 bases that match TRBD2. J was trimmed by 0 bases and V by 4 bases; bases with no gene match: 7. The CDR3 runs to 17 residues. Germline V gene sequence: CDR1 MNHEY, CDR2 SVGEGT. CDR3 sequence: CASSFSTSGISTDTQYF. In nucleotides, the CDR3 is TGTGCCAGCAGTTTCTCTACTAGCGGGATCAGCACAGATACGCAGTATTTT.

This clonotype was seen ten or more times. This chain's CDR3 is CASSHGGPREQHYGYTF. The CDR3 bases are TGTGCCAGCAGTCATGGGGGTCCGAGGGAACAGCACTATGGCTACACCTTC. This chain uses TRBV27 with TRBJ1-2; the D gene is possibly TRBD1 (5 bases). The germline V and J ends were trimmed by 5 bases and 3 bases, with 22 bases remaining between them. The germline CDR1 and CDR2 sequences are MNHEY and SMNVEV (reference sequence). The CDR3 runs 17 residues.

This clonotype has a handful of counts. The genes are TRBV5-1 and TRBJ1-1; D is unresolved. The germline gives CDR1 SGHRS, CDR2 YFSETQ. The CDR3 has 14 residues. Between the trimmed V and J ends, which lost 2 bases and 0 bases, there was a span of 8 bases. DNA for the CDR3: TGCGCCAGCAGCTTAACAAGGATGAACACTGAAGCTTTCTTT. Protein: CASSLTRMNTEAFF.

The rearrangement uses TRBV4-1 and TRBJ1-2; the D gene is possibly TRBD1 (6 bases). Germline V gene sequence: CDR1 MGHRA, CDR2 YSYEKL. The CDR3 consists of 18 residues. Trimming removed 1 base from V and 1 base from J, with 19 bases in between. The CDR3 loop is CASSQGAIRGGINYGYTF. The CDR3 DNA reads as TGCGCCAGCAGCCAAGGGGCGATCAGGGGAGGCATTAACTATGGCTACACCTTC.

This rearrangement joins TRBV10-3 to TRBJ2-1; tentative D call: TRBD1 (6 bases). The CDR3 covers 18 residues. The V and J ends lost 10 bases and 2 bases respectively, with 27 bases between them. Germline loops: CDR1 ENHRY, CDR2 SYGVKD. CDR3 protein: CATSLAGVPLRAYNEQFF. The DNA of the CDR3 is TGTGCCACCTCATTGGCAGGGGTTCCTCTTAGAGCCTACAATGAGCAGTTCTTC.